This T cell receptor beta chain originates from a study of blood T cell repertoires in COVID-19. Study-level information: Researchers got acute and convalescent COVID-19 samples from the United States, Italy and Spain. Sources were T cells, B-cell-depleted T cells, or PBMCs; the material itself was cDNA or gDNA.

In the study's own analysis: Amplifying reference gene primers gave estimates of nucleated cell counts. Measured with immunoSEQ multiplex PCR; TCRdb has only the in-frame clones, and not every one. That table gives V, J and clone size, and the DNA gave D and trimming. The repertoire holds tens of thousands of clones, with about 86% as singletons. V was pared by 9 bases and J by 0 bases, with 9 bases between. This CDR3 contains 13 residues. Germline lookup yields CDR1 KGHDR and CDR2 SFDVKD. The specimen was peripheral blood. The receptor was derived from a middle-aged man with active COVID-19. The chain is built from TRBV24-1 and TRBJ2-3; TRBD2 is a possible D gene (5 bases). The CDR3 region has the DNA TGTGCCACCGGGAGCGGTAGCACAGATACGCAGTATTTT. Protein product: CATGSGSTDTQYF.